Each of the 5 T cell receptor beta chains below was sequenced from the same sample in a study of Graves' ophthalmopathy and Graves' hyperthyroidism. For repertoire sequencing, the TCR beta CDR3 regions were amplified from RNA transcripts. A first-round RT-PCR used HTBI primers, followed by a second-round multiplex PCR. TCRdb called the multiplex PCR reads again in MiXCR, with one record for every CDR3 protein. Of some 240,000 distinct CDR3 sequences listed, around 42% are singletons. Material: peripheral blood. The source of these receptors is an adult man with Graves' ophthalmopathy.

This chain links TRBV12-3 or TRBV12-4 with TRBJ2-5; TRBD2 agrees at 9 bases. CDR3 length: 16 amino acids. Germline trimming cut 2 bases from V and 5 bases from J; bases unmatched to any gene: 9. This CDR3 reads CASSLRVAGVGETQYF. In nucleotides, the CDR3 is TGTGCCAGCAGTTTAAGGGTAGCGGGGGTCGGGGAGACCCAGTACTTC.

This clonotype was counted between two and nine times. As DNA, the CDR3 is TGTGCCAGCAGCTTAGCCCACGACACCTTATACGAGCAGTACTTC. This encodes CASSLAHDTLYEQYF. The rearrangement links TRBV7-8 to TRBJ2-7, with D unresolved. Trimming stripped 0 bases from V and 4 bases from J, with 13 bases between. Germline CDR1 and CDR2: SGHVS and FQNEAQ. The CDR3 runs 15 residues.

The chain couples TRBV7-2 to TRBJ2-5; no definite D call. The CDR3 contains 15 residues. Germline CDR1 SGHTA, CDR2 FQGNSA. V was shortened by 0 bases and J by 1 base, with 9 bases between the two germline ends. The DNA of the CDR3 is TGTGCCAGCAGCTTAGCCGCCGCAGCCCAAGAGACCCAGTACTTC. As protein: CASSLAAAAQETQYF.

The chain links TRBV12-3 or TRBV12-4 to TRBJ1-1, with TRBD1 matching over 7 bases. The CDR3 loop spans 13 amino acids. With V trimmed by 8 bases and J by 5 bases, 8 bases remained unmatched. DNA for the CDR3: TGTGCCAGCTATCCTCACAGGGGAACTGAAGCTTTCTTT. Its translation: CASYPHRGTEAFF.

This clonotype has just a few counts. The CDR3 DNA reads TGTGCCAGCAGTCGGGACAGGGGGGCTTACGAGCAGTACTTC. Translating gives CASSRDRGAYEQYF. The chain combines TRBV2 with TRBJ2-7; 11 positions agree with TRBD1. Unmatched junction bases numbered 4, after V lost 5 bases and J lost 4 bases. Germline V gene lookup returns CDR1 SNHLY and CDR2 FYNNEI. This CDR3 spans 14 amino acids.